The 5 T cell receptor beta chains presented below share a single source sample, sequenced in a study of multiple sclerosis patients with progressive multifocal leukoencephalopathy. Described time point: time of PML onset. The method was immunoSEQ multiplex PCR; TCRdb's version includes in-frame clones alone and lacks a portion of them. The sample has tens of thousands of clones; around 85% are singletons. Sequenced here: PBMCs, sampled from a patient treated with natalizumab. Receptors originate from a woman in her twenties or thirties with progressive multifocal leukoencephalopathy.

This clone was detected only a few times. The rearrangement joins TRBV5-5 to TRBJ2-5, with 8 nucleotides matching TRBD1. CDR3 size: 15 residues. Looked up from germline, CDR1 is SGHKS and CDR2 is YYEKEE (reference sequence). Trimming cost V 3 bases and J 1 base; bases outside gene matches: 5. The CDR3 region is CASSSPGTGQETQYF. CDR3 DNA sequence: TGTGCCAGCAGCTCTCCCGGGACAGGCCAAGAGACCCAGTACTTC.

The CDR3 protein is CATRPGLAGVNEQFF. CDR3 bases: TGTGCCACCCGCCCGGGACTAGCGGGAGTTAATGAGCAGTTCTTC. The V gene is TRBV27, the J gene TRBJ2-1; 14 bases line up with TRBD2. V shed 10 bases, J shed 7 bases, and the junction held 9 bases outside the gene matches. Germline CDR1 and CDR2: MNHEY and SMNVEV (reference sequence). The CDR3 runs 15 residues.

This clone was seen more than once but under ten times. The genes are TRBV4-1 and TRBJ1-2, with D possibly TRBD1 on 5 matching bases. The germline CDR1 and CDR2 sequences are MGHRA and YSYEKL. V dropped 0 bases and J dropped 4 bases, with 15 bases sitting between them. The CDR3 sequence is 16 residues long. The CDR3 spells CASSQDLLGGIYGYTF. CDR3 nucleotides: TGCGCCAGCAGCCAAGATCTTTTGGGGGGGATCTATGGCTACACCTTC.

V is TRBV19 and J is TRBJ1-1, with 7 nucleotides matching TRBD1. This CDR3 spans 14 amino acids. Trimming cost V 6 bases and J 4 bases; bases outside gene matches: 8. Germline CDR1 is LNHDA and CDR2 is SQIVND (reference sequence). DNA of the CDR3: TGTGCCAGTAGCGACCGACAGGGAGTCACTGAAGCTTTCTTT. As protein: CASSDRQGVTEAFF.

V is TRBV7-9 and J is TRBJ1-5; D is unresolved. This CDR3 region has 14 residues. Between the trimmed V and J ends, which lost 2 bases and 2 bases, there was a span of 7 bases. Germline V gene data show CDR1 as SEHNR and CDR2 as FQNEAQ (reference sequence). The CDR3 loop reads CASSLNSGNQPQHF. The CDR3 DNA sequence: TGTGCCAGCAGCTTAAATTCAGGCAATCAGCCCCAGCATTTT. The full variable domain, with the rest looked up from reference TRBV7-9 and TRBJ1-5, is DTGVSQNPRHKITKRGQNVTFRCDPISEHNRLYWYRQTLGQGPEFLTYFQNEAQLEKSRLLSDRFSAERPKGSFSTLEIQRTEQGDSAMYLCASSLNSGNQPQHFGDGTRLSIL.